Listed below are T cell receptor beta chains from one sample, sequenced in a study of T cells in localized non-small cell lung cancer. Libraries were prepared by immunoSEQ multiplex PCR; TCRdb keeps only in-frame clonotypes and omits some of them. The repertoire includes about 57,000 clones, more than 85% of them detected once, and just under 20% sits in the top ten. This specimen consisted of peripheral blood, obtained before any cancer treatment. Source of these receptors: a man aged 35-69 years with stage I lung adenocarcinoma. CDR3s include the opening cysteine and the closing phenylalanine or tryptophan. Fields, in order: D gene, V gene, clone size, J gene, CDR3 protein, CDR3 DNA. D genes are given only for firm matches. Expanded clones get a size class; other rows say once, few or many, or leave the size out.

-	TRBV6-5	-	TRBJ1-5	CASSSGVGANQPQHF	TGTGCCAGCAGTTCAGGGGTGGGGGCCAATCAGCCCCAGCATTTT
-	TRBV11-2	-	TRBJ1-3	CASSLDGSGNTIYF	TGTGCCAGCAGCTTAGATGGGTCTGGAAACACCATATATTTT
-	TRBV6-5	-	TRBJ1-2	CASSYSGTSNYGYTF	TGTGCCAGCAGCTACTCCGGGACATCTAACTATGGCTACACCTTC
-	TRBV2	-	TRBJ1-4	CASLATATNEKLFF	TGTGCCAGCCTAGCGACAGCAACTAATGAAAAACTGTTTTTT
-	TRBV7-9	-	TRBJ1-1	CASSRDLGTEAFF	TGTGCCAGCAGCCGAGACCTGGGCACTGAAGCTTTCTTT
TRBD1	TRBV5-1	-	TRBJ2-1	CASSLRDRVSNEQFF	TGCGCCAGCAGCTTGAGGGACAGGGTTAGCAATGAGCAGTTCTTC
TRBD2	TRBV18	-	TRBJ2-2	CASSPLGLRNTGELFF	TGTGCCAGCTCACCACTGGGACTAAGGAACACCGGGGAGCTGTTTTTT
TRBD1	TRBV9	-	TRBJ1-1	CASSAQGVSTEAFF	TGTGCCAGCAGCGCACAGGGGGTGAGCACTGAAGCTTTCTTT
-	TRBV5-1	-	TRBJ2-7	CASSLRAGGSEQYF	TGCGCCAGCAGCTTGAGGGCAGGGGGGAGCGAGCAGTACTTC
-	TRBV13	-	TRBJ2-7	CASSFFISGYEQYF	TGTGCCAGCAGCTTTTTTATTAGCGGCTACGAGCAGTACTTC
TRBD2	TRBV18	-	TRBJ2-2	CASSREGRNTGELFF	TGTGCCAGCTCACGGGAGGGCCGGAACACCGGGGAGCTGTTTTTT
-	TRBV5-1	-	TRBJ2-3	CASSSGRVADTQYF	TGCGCCAGCAGCTCGGGTAGGGTGGCAGATACGCAGTATTTT
TRBD2	TRBV30	-	TRBJ2-7	CASLLAGRLYEQYF	TGTGCCTCATTACTAGCGGGCCGTTTATACGAGCAGTACTTC
-	TRBV27	-	TRBJ2-2	CASSLGATTGELFF	TGTGCCAGCAGTTTGGGGGCTACCACCGGGGAGCTGTTTTTT
TRBD2	TRBV7-2	-	TRBJ2-1	CASSFPRGASGGAEQFF	TGTGCCAGCAGTTTTCCCCGAGGGGCTAGCGGGGGAGCGGAGCAGTTCTTC
-	TRBV10-3	-	TRBJ1-1	CAIRWDGVGTEAFF	TGTGCCATCAGATGGGACGGCGTTGGAACTGAAGCTTTCTTT
-	TRBV6-6	-	TRBJ1-1	CASSPAENTEAFF	TGTGCCAGCAGTCCTGCCGAGAACACTGAAGCTTTCTTT
TRBD1	TRBV30	once	TRBJ1-4	CAWSSPQGVSNEKLFF	TGTGCCTGGAGTTCGCCACAGGGGGTGTCTAATGAAAAACTGTTTTTT
-	TRBV6-5	-	TRBJ1-5	CASSPVWGQPQHF	TGTGCCAGCAGCCCAGTTTGGGGTCAGCCCCAGCATTTT
TRBD1	TRBV6-1	-	TRBJ2-2	CASSEGTDPSTGELFF	TGTGCCAGCAGTGAGGGGACAGACCCGAGCACCGGGGAGCTGTTTTTT
-	TRBV19	-	TRBJ1-2	CASSIGQVYGYTF	TGTGCCAGTAGTATAGGACAGGTATATGGCTACACCTTC
-	TRBV30	-	TRBJ1-5	CAWSADQQPTQHF	TGTGCCTGGAGTGCCGATCAACAGCCTACTCAGCATTTT
TRBD2	TRBV5-1	-	TRBJ2-1	CASRPQGSGRLEQFF	TGCGCCAGCAGGCCCCAGGGTAGCGGGAGACTAGAGCAGTTCTTC
-	TRBV4-1	-	TRBJ2-2	CASSQDAAGTGELFF	TGCGCCAGCAGCCAAGATGCGGCGGGCACCGGGGAGCTGTTTTTT
-	TRBV7-9	-	TRBJ2-1	CASTQPPDSDNEQFF	TGTGCCAGCACCCAACCGCCGGACAGCGACAATGAGCAGTTCTTC